This T cell receptor beta chain was documented in a study of blood T cells in healthy people across ages. Study-wide findings and caveats: In long-lived donors, naive CD4+ cell counts and diversity exceeded those of aged donors.

This clonotype has more than one count but fewer than ten. Its antigen is not identified. A second about 7 to 11 cycle PCR used barcoded and J-beta primers. TCRdb re-called the 5' RACE reads through MiXCR, storing one row per CDR3 protein. The repertoire consists of roughly 1.9 million distinct CDR3 sequences, with about two fifths occurring once and the leading ten covering roughly 23%. J lost 2 bases, V lost 11 bases, and 12 bases had no gene match. This CDR3 is 15 amino acids long. This TCR derives from a human donor in good health. The rearrangement links TRBV12-3 or TRBV12-4 to TRBJ2-5; 9 bases agree with TRBD2. The sample consisted of blood. The CDR3, as DNA: TGTGCCTCCTCCGGGTCGAGCGGGGGGCAAGAGACCCAGTACTTC. This gives the protein CASSGSSGGQETQYF.